Listed here is a single T cell receptor beta chain. This sample is part of a study of PD-L1 blockade in urothelial cancer. Study details: Samples came from 3 weeks, at the second dose, and 6 weeks into treatment.

Germline lookup yields CDR1 SGHAT and CDR2 FQNNGV. V was cut by 3 bases and J by 2 bases, with 7 bases left in between. The CDR3 runs 13 residues. Time point given: pretreatment peripheral blood. The templates were synthetic TCR analogs, and they were spiked into each PCR. Some clones are missing from TCRdb's copy, which holds only in-frame ones; the method was immunoSEQ multiplex PCR. The table includes roughly 45,000 clones, more than 70% detected once. This TCR derives from a man aged 55 to 69 with urothelial cancer. The sample in question was PBMCs, obtained around atezolizumab (anti-PD-L1) treatment. The rearrangement uses TRBV11-2 and TRBJ2-5; the D is unclear. CDR3 coding DNA: TGTGCCAGCAGCTTCGGGTATCAAGAGACCCAGTACTTC. It codes for CASSFGYQETQYF. Full variable domain (missing parts from reference TRBV11-2 and TRBJ2-5): EAGVAQSPRYKIIEKRQSVAFWCNPISGHATLYWYQQILGQGPKLLIQFQNNGVVDDSQLPKDRFSAERLKGVDSTLKIQPAKLEDSAVYLCASSFGYQETQYFGPGTRLLVL.